This T cell receptor beta chain was obtained from a study of beta chain features in type 1 diabetes. As for the study in general: In age, gender and cell yields, patients were similar to healthy donors. Study-level points and caveats: In patients and controls equally, PCR might favor templates that are shorter. Small HLA sub-analyses could not settle whether HLA shapes TCRB rearrangement. TCRB CDR3s from Type 1 diabetes patients were moderately but significantly shorter in all four CD4+ subsets. Compared with healthy donors, patients appeared to share more similar naive, central memory and regulatory TCRB repertoires.

Isolated RNA was reverse transcribed in full, so expressed TCRB transcripts were sequenced. Sequenced by immunoSEQ multiplex PCR; TCRdb stores in-frame clones only, minus some. The sample carries about 260,000 clones, around 20% recorded once. Germline V gene data show CDR1 as SGHRS and CDR2 as YFSETQ. CDR3 length: 14 amino acids. V gave up 4 bases and J gave up 1 base, with 11 bases separating them. About this clone itself: Its antigen is as yet unknown.

The specimen was naive CD4+ T cells from blood. The receptor comes from a woman between 40 and 50 years old with type 1 diabetes. The genes are TRBV5-1 and TRBJ1-1; possible D gene TRBD1, 6 bases. CDR3 protein: CASSGLTGNTEAFF. CDR3 DNA sequence: TGCGCCAGCAGCGGCTTGACAGGGAACACTGAAGCTTTCTTT.